The rows below give T cell receptor beta chains drawn from one sample of a study of shared clonotypes between healthy human individuals. The assay was immunoSEQ multiplex PCR, and TCRdb's table has in-frame clones only and misses some. Of some 500,000 clones in the sample, around 79% were seen once. Input material: PBMCs. Receptor source: a woman aged 40-49 years in good health. Some clones in this sample may be carry-over from other donors' samples. CDR3s include the opening cysteine and the closing phenylalanine or tryptophan. Fields, in order: clone size, J gene, CDR3 length, V gene, D gene, CDR3 DNA, CDR3 protein. A D gene is named only where the DNA matches it firmly. Clone size is not always given. Where it is, it says once, few, many or a class for expanded clones.

clone_size: NA; j_call: TRBJ2-3; cdr3_length: 13; v_call: TRBV30; d_call: TRBD2; cdr3_nt: TGTGCCGGGGTAGGGGAGGGGATAAGGACGCAGTATTTT; cdr3_aa: CAGVGEGIRTQYF
clone_size: NA; j_call: TRBJ2-1; cdr3_length: 11; v_call: TRBV20-1; d_call: TRBD2; cdr3_nt: TGCAGTGCAAAAAAAGCGGGAGGCGTTATCTTC; cdr3_aa: CSAKKAGGVIF
clone_size: NA; j_call: TRBJ1-3; cdr3_length: 16; v_call: TRBV28; d_call: NA; cdr3_nt: TGTGCCAGCAGACTGCGGGCTCCGCTCCCCGTGGACACCATATATTTT; cdr3_aa: CASRLRAPLPVDTIYF
clone_size: NA; j_call: TRBJ2-1; cdr3_length: 15; v_call: TRBV7-9; d_call: NA; cdr3_nt: TGTGCCAGCAGCCGAGGACAGACAAACTACAATGAGCAGTTCTTC; cdr3_aa: CASSRGQTNYNEQFF
clone_size: NA; j_call: TRBJ1-4; cdr3_length: 15; v_call: TRBV4-2; d_call: TRBD1; cdr3_nt: TGTGCCAGCAGCCCCCAAGACAGGGGAGGGGAAAAACTGTTTTTT; cdr3_aa: CASSPQDRGGEKLFF
clone_size: NA; j_call: TRBJ2-1; cdr3_length: 16; v_call: TRBV4-2; d_call: NA; cdr3_nt: TGTGCCAGCAGCCAAGTTGGAGGCACTACCTACAATGAGCAGTTCTTC; cdr3_aa: CASSQVGGTTYNEQFF
clone_size: NA; j_call: TRBJ2-1; cdr3_length: 14; v_call: TRBV30; d_call: NA; cdr3_nt: TGTGCCTGGAGTGTAGGTCGGAGCTACAATGAGCAGTTCTTC; cdr3_aa: CAWSVGRSYNEQFF
clone_size: few; j_call: TRBJ1-1; cdr3_length: 12; v_call: TRBV10-3; d_call: NA; cdr3_nt: TGTGCCATCAGTGACAGGAACACTGAAGCTTTCTTT; cdr3_aa: CAISDRNTEAFF
clone_size: once; j_call: TRBJ2-2; cdr3_length: 14; v_call: TRBV19; d_call: TRBD1; cdr3_nt: TGTGCCGCCTCCGGGACAGCGAACACCGGGGAGCTGTTTTTT; cdr3_aa: CAASGTANTGELFF
clone_size: NA; j_call: TRBJ2-7; cdr3_length: 15; v_call: TRBV11-2; d_call: NA; cdr3_nt: TGTGCCAGCAGCACCTCTGGGGGGGCCGGGTACGAGCAGTACTTC; cdr3_aa: CASSTSGGAGYEQYF
clone_size: NA; j_call: TRBJ1-4; cdr3_length: 14; v_call: TRBV5-5; d_call: TRBD1; cdr3_nt: TGTGCCAGCAGCTTAGGACAGGGGGAAGAAAAACTGTTTTTT; cdr3_aa: CASSLGQGEEKLFF
clone_size: NA; j_call: TRBJ2-7; cdr3_length: 15; v_call: TRBV7-9; d_call: NA; cdr3_nt: TGTGCCAGCAGCTTAGGGTGGGGTGGAGGCTACGAGCAGTACTTC; cdr3_aa: CASSLGWGGGYEQYF
clone_size: once; j_call: TRBJ2-1; cdr3_length: 13; v_call: TRBV19; d_call: TRBD1; cdr3_nt: TGTGCCATAAGACAGGGGTTCTACAATGAGCAGTTCTTC; cdr3_aa: CAIRQGFYNEQFF
clone_size: NA; j_call: TRBJ2-7; cdr3_length: 14; v_call: TRBV10-3; d_call: NA; cdr3_nt: TGTGCCATCAGTGATGAGAATACCGCCTACGAGCAGTACTTC; cdr3_aa: CAISDENTAYEQYF
clone_size: NA; j_call: TRBJ2-1; cdr3_length: 14; v_call: TRBV5-4; d_call: TRBD2; cdr3_nt: TGTGCCAGCAGCCTGACTAGCGGATACAATGAGCAGTTCTTC; cdr3_aa: CASSLTSGYNEQFF
clone_size: NA; j_call: TRBJ2-5; cdr3_length: 15; v_call: TRBV10-3; d_call: TRBD1; cdr3_nt: TGTGCCATCAGTGACCACACGACAGGGCCGGAGACCCAGTACTTC; cdr3_aa: CAISDHTTGPETQYF
clone_size: NA; j_call: TRBJ2-1; cdr3_length: 15; v_call: TRBV5-4; d_call: NA; cdr3_nt: TGTGCCAGCAGCCCCAATTGGGGCCAATACAATGAGCAGTTCTTC; cdr3_aa: CASSPNWGQYNEQFF
clone_size: NA; j_call: TRBJ1-1; cdr3_length: 12; v_call: TRBV19; d_call: TRBD1; cdr3_nt: TGTGCCAGTAGCCCCCGGGACAGGGAAGCTTTCTTT; cdr3_aa: CASSPRDREAFF
clone_size: NA; j_call: TRBJ1-4; cdr3_length: 15; v_call: TRBV18; d_call: NA; cdr3_nt: TGTGCCAGCTCACCATTGAGGGGCCCGTTTGAAAAACTGTTTTTT; cdr3_aa: CASSPLRGPFEKLFF
clone_size: NA; j_call: TRBJ1-3; cdr3_length: 16; v_call: TRBV11-2; d_call: NA; cdr3_nt: TGTGCCAGCAGGGACGGGGGTGGACAGAAGAGAAACACCATATATTTT; cdr3_aa: CASRDGGGQKRNTIYF
clone_size: NA; j_call: TRBJ2-1; cdr3_length: 15; v_call: TRBV6-4; d_call: TRBD2; cdr3_nt: TGTGCCAGCAGTGAGGCTAGCGGGAGTTTCAATGAGCAGTTCTTC; cdr3_aa: CASSEASGSFNEQFF
clone_size: few; j_call: TRBJ1-1; cdr3_length: 14; v_call: TRBV18; d_call: NA; cdr3_nt: TGTGCCAGCTCACCGCGAGATTTCGACACTGAAGCTTTCTTT; cdr3_aa: CASSPRDFDTEAFF
clone_size: NA; j_call: TRBJ2-1; cdr3_length: 15; v_call: TRBV4-2; d_call: NA; cdr3_nt: TGTGCCAGCACCAGGGGGGAGACTTCCTACAATGAGCAGTTCTTC; cdr3_aa: CASTRGETSYNEQFF
clone_size: NA; j_call: TRBJ1-1; cdr3_length: 11; v_call: TRBV18; d_call: NA; cdr3_nt: TGTGCCAGCTCCACTTGGACGGAAGCTTTCTTT; cdr3_aa: CASSTWTEAFF
clone_size: NA; j_call: TRBJ2-3; cdr3_length: 16; v_call: TRBV2; d_call: NA; cdr3_nt: TGTGCCAGCAGTAGCCAGACCTTAGTGGCTACAGATACGCAGTATTTT; cdr3_aa: CASSSQTLVATDTQYF
clone_size: NA; j_call: TRBJ2-5; cdr3_length: 15; v_call: TRBV5-1; d_call: TRBD1; cdr3_nt: TGCGCCAGCAGCAGGGGGACAGGGGGCGATGAGACCCAGTACTTC; cdr3_aa: CASSRGTGGDETQYF
clone_size: NA; j_call: TRBJ2-3; cdr3_length: 15; v_call: TRBV5-1; d_call: NA; cdr3_nt: TGCGCCAGCAGCTTGGTCAGCGGGAGCACAGATACGCAGTATTTT; cdr3_aa: CASSLVSGSTDTQYF
clone_size: few; j_call: TRBJ2-3; cdr3_length: 17; v_call: TRBV6-4; d_call: TRBD2; cdr3_nt: TGTGCCAGCAGTGAAGTAGCGGGAGGCGGGGGCACAGATACGCAGTATTTT; cdr3_aa: CASSEVAGGGGTDTQYF
clone_size: NA; j_call: TRBJ1-2; cdr3_length: 14; v_call: TRBV6-5; d_call: TRBD1; cdr3_nt: TGTGCCAGCAGACCCGGCCGGGACAGGGGTGGCTACACCTTC; cdr3_aa: CASRPGRDRGGYTF
clone_size: NA; j_call: TRBJ2-7; cdr3_length: 16; v_call: TRBV19; d_call: TRBD2; cdr3_nt: TGTGCCAGTAGTACGCCGGGGACTAGCGGAGGCTACGAGCAGTACTTC; cdr3_aa: CASSTPGTSGGYEQYF
clone_size: NA; j_call: TRBJ1-6; cdr3_length: 16; v_call: TRBV30; d_call: NA; cdr3_nt: TGTGCCTGGAGTGGCCGACGGACCTCGAGTAGTTCACCCCTCCACTTT; cdr3_aa: CAWSGRRTSSSSPLHF
clone_size: NA; j_call: TRBJ2-2; cdr3_length: 16; v_call: TRBV6-5; d_call: NA; cdr3_nt: TGTGCCAGCAGCTACGGGGGTCCTTGGGACGGCGGGGAGCTGTTTTTT; cdr3_aa: CASSYGGPWDGGELFF
clone_size: few; j_call: TRBJ2-7; cdr3_length: 16; v_call: TRBV7-3; d_call: NA; cdr3_nt: TGTGCCAGCAGCTTAATGGGCCGACCTTGCTCCTACGAGCAGTACTTC; cdr3_aa: CASSLMGRPCSYEQYF
clone_size: NA; j_call: TRBJ2-7; cdr3_length: 12; v_call: TRBV9; d_call: TRBD1; cdr3_nt: TGTGCCAGCAGCGGGGACAGGGGAGAGCAGTACTTC; cdr3_aa: CASSGDRGEQYF
clone_size: few; j_call: TRBJ2-1; cdr3_length: 14; v_call: TRBV29-1; d_call: TRBD2; cdr3_nt: TGCAGCGTTGAAGGGCTAGCGGGAGAAAAAAGGCAGTTCTTC; cdr3_aa: CSVEGLAGEKRQFF
clone_size: few; j_call: TRBJ2-7; cdr3_length: 15; v_call: TRBV5-1; d_call: TRBD1; cdr3_nt: TGCGCCAGCAGCGCCGGGACAGGTTCGTTCTACGAGCAGTACTTC; cdr3_aa: CASSAGTGSFYEQYF
clone_size: NA; j_call: TRBJ2-7; cdr3_length: 16; v_call: TRBV7-8; d_call: TRBD1; cdr3_nt: TGTGCCAGCAGCTTAGCAGGGGGCGCAGCCTCCTACGAGCAGTACTTC; cdr3_aa: CASSLAGGAASYEQYF
clone_size: NA; j_call: TRBJ2-3; cdr3_length: 15; v_call: TRBV18; d_call: NA; cdr3_nt: TGTGCCAGCTCACCACTACAGTCTAGCACAGATACGCAGTATTTT; cdr3_aa: CASSPLQSSTDTQYF
clone_size: NA; j_call: TRBJ1-4; cdr3_length: 14; v_call: TRBV5-1; d_call: TRBD1; cdr3_nt: TGCGCCAGCAGCCTCGGACAGGGTAATGAAAAACTGTTTTTT; cdr3_aa: CASSLGQGNEKLFF
clone_size: NA; j_call: TRBJ2-3; cdr3_length: 13; v_call: TRBV5-1; d_call: NA; cdr3_nt: TGCGCCAGCAGCCTTCAGAACACAGATACGCAGTATTTT; cdr3_aa: CASSLQNTDTQYF